This TCR beta chain was profiled in a study of T cells in Graves' hyperthyroidism and ophthalmopathy. From RNA transcripts, TCR beta CDR3 regions were amplified. First-round RT-PCR targeting the TCR CDR3 was performed with the HTBI primer set. TCRdb passed the multiplex PCR reads through MiXCR, listing each CDR3 protein once. The sample comprises roughly 660,000 distinct CDR3 sequences, 17% of which are singletons, and around 15% rests with the top ten. This clonotype came up a few times. V was shortened by 3 bases and J by 0 bases, with 8 bases between the two germline ends. Germline loops: CDR1 MDHEN, CDR2 SYDVKM. The CDR3 loop spans 14 amino acids.

The chain recombines TRBV28 with TRBJ1-1, with D uncertain. This sequence was found in a man aged 45 to 65 with Graves' hyperthyroidism. The sample consisted of blood. For the CDR3, the DNA is TGTGCCAGCAGTTTCAGATTAATGAACACTGAAGCTTTCTTT. This codes for CASSFRLMNTEAFF.